This TCR beta chain was retrieved from a study of cytomegalovirus exposure and HLA in healthy donors. As for this clone: What it recognizes is unknown.

It was with 60 Vbeta and 13 Jbeta primers that the PCR ran. Some clones are missing from TCRdb's copy, which holds only in-frame ones; the method was immunoSEQ multiplex PCR. Of around 150,000 clones detected, over 65% appear once; the ten largest clones hold 7.1%. Findings and caveats of the study: Later on, a genetic analysis was performed. It linked a missense variant in DCLRE1C with V- and J-gene trimming of TCR beta. Cytomegalovirus association was listed for approximately 150 TCR beta chains. Relative to the roughly 700-donor mean, N-insertions were reportedly fewer in an Asian-associated ancestry cluster in a later analysis.

Material for sequencing was PBMCs. The TCR comes from a man aged 35 to 55 in good health and CMV-seropositive.

CDR3 nucleotide sequence: TGTGCCAGCTCACCACTACAAGAGACCCAGTACTTC. Translation: CASSPLQETQYF. The chain links TRBV18 to TRBJ2-5; D gene unclear. Between the trimmed V and J ends, which lost 1 base and 2 bases, there was a span of 2 bases. The CDR3 spans 12 residues. Germline V gene data show CDR1 as KGHSH and CDR2 as LQKENI.